The rows below give T cell receptor beta chains drawn from one sample of a study of T cell repertoires in ileal Crohn's disease. Here immunoSEQ multiplex PCR was the method, and the copy in TCRdb shows in-frame clones only, minus some. This table has 16,000 or so clones, just over 85% appearing once. The sequencing input was ileal tissue. The receptors shown here come from an adult with Crohn's disease. Both conserved end residues are part of each CDR3. The D gene is left open where the match is weak. Some rows have no size entry. The others give once, few or many, or a class for an expanded clone.

>NA|TRBV14|TRBJ2-1|NA
CASSQNLGVDEQFF
TGTGCCAGCAGCCAAAATCTAGGGGTAGATGAGCAGTTCTTC
>NA|TRBV30|TRBJ2-2|TRBD2
CARGPAGGPGGELFF
TGTGCCCGAGGCCCAGCGGGAGGGCCAGGAGGGGAGCTGTTTTTT
>NA|TRBV6-1|TRBJ1-1|NA
CASRPGGTEAFF
TGTGCCAGCAGACCCGGGGGGACTGAAGCTTTCTTT
>NA|TRBV6-6|TRBJ2-7|TRBD2
CASSYGSSGSIYEQYF
TGTGCCAGCAGTTACGGTTCTAGCGGGAGTATTTACGAGCAGTACTTC
>NA|TRBV27|TRBJ2-7|NA
CASSLGMGSPYEQYF
TGTGCCAGCAGTTTAGGGATGGGGAGCCCCTACGAGCAGTACTTC
>NA|TRBV15|TRBJ2-1|TRBD1
CATSGGGTGRNEQFF
TGTGCCACCAGCGGAGGAGGGACAGGGCGTAATGAGCAGTTCTTC
>NA|TRBV5-1|TRBJ1-2|NA
CASSLAWQNYGYTF
TGCGCCAGCAGCTTGGCGTGGCAGAACTATGGCTACACCTTC
>NA|TRBV5-1|TRBJ2-7|NA
CASSFQAGSYEQYF
TGCGCCAGCAGCTTTCAAGCGGGCTCCTACGAGCAGTACTTC
>once|TRBV7-8|TRBJ2-3|NA
CASSAGPGVDTQYF
TGTGCCAGCAGCGCCGGGCCCGGGGTGGATACGCAGTATTTT
>NA|TRBV9|TRBJ1-3|NA
CASSTRGGNTIYF
TGTGCCAGCAGCACGCGGGGTGGAAACACCATATATTTT
>NA|TRBV11-2|TRBJ2-3|NA
CASSLGLHTTDTQYF
TGTGCCAGCAGCTTAGGACTACATACCACAGATACGCAGTATTTT
>once|TRBV15|TRBJ2-5|TRBD2
CATSRETSGSQETQYF
TGTGCCACCAGCAGAGAAACTAGCGGGAGTCAAGAGACCCAGTACTTC